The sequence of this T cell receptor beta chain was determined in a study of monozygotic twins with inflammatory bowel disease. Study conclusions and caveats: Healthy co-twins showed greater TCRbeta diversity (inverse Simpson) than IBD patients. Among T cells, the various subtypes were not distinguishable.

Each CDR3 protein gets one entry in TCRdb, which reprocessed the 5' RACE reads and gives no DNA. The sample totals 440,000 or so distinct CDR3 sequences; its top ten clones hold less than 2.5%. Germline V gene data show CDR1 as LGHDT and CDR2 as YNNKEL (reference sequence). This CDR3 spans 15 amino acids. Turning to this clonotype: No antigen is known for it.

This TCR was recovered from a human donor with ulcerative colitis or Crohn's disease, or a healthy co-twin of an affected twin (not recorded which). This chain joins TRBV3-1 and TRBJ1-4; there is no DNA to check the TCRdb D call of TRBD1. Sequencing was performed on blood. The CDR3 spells CASSQVPGTAEKLFF.